The text below deals with one T cell receptor beta chain. Its antigen is currently unknown. The data stem from a study of T cell repertoires in cytomegalovirus infection. Across the whole study: An indication of both CMV infection and matching HLA type came from public TCR beta signatures.

One entry per CDR3 protein, called by TCRdb with MiXCR from the reads. The sample lists approximately 270,000 distinct CDR3 sequences, approximately 22% occurring once. Findings of the study overall: Predominance within the ex vivo response was attributable to HLA-C-restricted CMV-specific TCR beta clonotypes.

The CDR3 contains 13 residues. In germline, CDR1 is SGHNT, CDR2 YENEEA. Deletions cut 6 bases from V and 8 bases from J, with 16 bases between. The sample consisted of cultured PBMCs, taken from culture after CMV antigen stimulation. This TCR was recovered from a human donor in good health (CMV status not recorded). Some clones in this sample may be carry-over from other donors' samples. The chain uses TRBV11-3 and TRBJ1-2; D possibly corresponds to TRBD1 (5 bases). This CDR3 reads CASSPGPQYGYTF. CDR3 DNA sequence: TGTGCCAGCAGTCCGGGGCCTCAATACGGCTACACCTTC.